Given below is one T cell receptor beta chain in context. Antigen unknown. The data are from a study of blood T cells in healthy people across ages. CDR1 is SNHLY, CDR2 FYNNEI, per germline. Trimming at V came to 11 bases and at J to 2 bases, leaving 8 bases not matched to a gene. The CDR3 runs to 13 residues. Using a J-beta primer mix together with a sample-barcoded 5' primer, a second PCR was run for about 7 to 12 cycles. TCRdb passed the 5' RACE reads through MiXCR, listing each CDR3 protein once. Among about 580,000 distinct CDR3 sequences, around 50% were seen once, and the ten largest hold 20% to 25%. Study-wide points: Percentage of naive T cells showed a strong correlation with TCR beta diversity. Researchers judged that diversity estimates from one million T cells fell short of true values. Among long-lived donors, naive CD4+ cells were more numerous and diversity higher than in aged donors.

Sequencing was done on a sample of blood. J is TRBJ2-5 and V is TRBV2; 7 nucleotides align to TRBD2. The sequence was obtained from a man aged 80 or over in good health. CDR3 residues: CAAVASGQETQYF. DNA of the CDR3: TGTGCCGCCGTGGCTAGCGGACAAGAGACCCAGTACTTC.